In this sample, the clone carrying this T cell receptor (beta chain) turned up a few times. Its target is not known. The CDR3 totals 17 residues. Germline V CDR1 and CDR2: GTSNPN, SVGIG (reference sequence). V lost 3 bases and J 6 bases, leaving 21 bases between the germline ends. From alopecia areata patients, lesional scalp punch biopsies and peripheral blood were collected. The sample originates from a study of CD8+ T cells in alopecia areata. Study conclusions and caveats: Elevated clonality characterized lesional scalp relative to normal scalp, particularly in alopecia totalis/universalis.

Investigators isolated RNA and reverse transcribed it into cDNA to act as the sequencing template. Repertoires were generated with immunoSEQ multiplex PCR, while TCRdb's copy carries only in-frame clones and drops some. The repertoire has 250,000 or so clones, approximately 61% of them found once; the top ten carry around 1.2%. The sequenced sample was CD4+ T cells sorted from blood, obtained at week 0. This receptor was obtained from a human donor with alopecia areata. This chain joins TRBV30 and TRBJ1-6, with TRBD1 as a possible D gene (6 bases). The CDR3 reads CAWSAAGGVKFNSPLHF. Written as DNA, the CDR3 is TGTGCCTGGAGCGCCGCGGGGGGCGTGAAGTTTAATTCACCCCTCCACTTT.